This T cell receptor (beta chain) was obtained from a study of OX40 agonist ivuxolimab in advanced cancers. With regard to the full study: The costimulatory receptor OX40 (CD134) was targeted by ivuxolimab, a fully human IgG2 agonistic monoclonal antibody. Patients were allowed to have had prior anti-PD-1, anti-PD-L1 or anti-CTLA-4 therapy, and approximately 43% of the dose-escalation patients had previously received checkpoint inhibitors. Of the roughly 51 dose-escalation patients, hepatocellular carcinoma was present in approximately 20, melanoma in about 15, renal cell carcinoma in 9 and head and neck cancer in 9. Partial responses were achieved by three dose-escalation patients, of whom one had hepatocellular carcinoma and two had cutaneous melanoma. Intravenous ivuxolimab was administered to patients every 2 weeks at six dose levels: 0.01, 0.1, 0.3, 1.5, 3 and 10 mg/kg. The purpose of peripheral TCRbeta sequencing was to test whether ivuxolimab changed TCR sequence diversity and led to clonal T-cell expansion. The paper covers the monotherapy dose-escalation part of the phase I ivuxolimab trial, which included N of about 50 patients. The dose-escalation cohort was around 83% male with a mean age of approximately 60 years, ranging from roughly 23 to 90. Here is what the overall study found, with its caveats: Low levels of normalized T-cell clonal expansion were also seen in some patients who did not respond. In the 0.1-3.0 mg/kg groups, partial responders had among the lowest normalized peripheral clonal expansion, particularly in CD8+ T cells. After ivuxolimab, expanded clones were on average more numerous among CD8+ T cells than among CD4+ T cells. The antigen specificity of the clonally expanded peripheral T cells was not determined. At doses from 0.1 to 3.0 mg/kg, clonal expansion was seen in both CD4+ and CD8+ blood T cells between baseline and week 6.

For sequencing of the TCRbeta CDR3 region, genomic DNA was extracted from the sorted cells. TCRbeta CDR3 regions were sequenced using the immunoSEQ Assay. Here the immuneACCESS table is served through TCRdb, limited to in-frame sequences with V and J called. Missing clones are a known gap in these copies; in checked studies unresolved V genes cover under half, and the rest lacks a known reason. The sample table records approximately 19,000 clones; 70% to 90% of these occur just once. Together, the top ten hold roughly 60% of the sample. As concerns this clone: This clone's antigen is unknown. Base qualities are not provided; no much larger clone lies one nucleotide away. The sample contains more than one DNA sequence encoding this CDR3.

Patients with a history of autoimmune disease or receiving systemic immunosuppression were excluded from the trial. Peripheral blood for TCR sequencing was collected from all dose cohorts at baseline, on cycle 4 day 1, and on cycle 7 day 1. Samples came from an open-label, multicenter, first-in-human phase I dose-escalation trial of ivuxolimab. The trial enrolled adults with locally advanced or metastatic head and neck squamous cell, hepatocellular, melanoma or renal cell carcinoma. CD4+ and CD8+ T cells were sorted separately from peripheral blood before TCR sequencing. From its cysteine to its phenylalanine, the CDR3 spans 12 amino acids. Kept here is only the CDR3 DNA, which spans 36 bases and is read in frame from base 1. CDR1 and CDR2, looked up from the germline V gene, are SQVTM and ANQGSEA. Deletion took 7 bases off V and 0 bases off J, with a span of 8 bases between the germline ends.

This sequence was found in an adult with an advanced solid tumor such as melanoma, head and neck, liver or kidney cancer. Source: CD4+ or CD8+ T cells sorted from blood, taken in a trial of the OX40 agonist ivuxolimab. The chain is assembled from TRBV29-1 and TRBJ2-3, with an unclear D gene assignment. The CDR3 reads as follows: CSARTSTDTQYF. Read as DNA, the sequence is TGCAGCGCCAGAACTAGCACAGATACGCAGTATTTT.